What follows is one TCR beta chain and its context. These data originate in a study of blood T cell repertoires in COVID-19. Germline CDR1 reads WNHNN; CDR2 reads SYGVQD (reference sequence). The CDR3 contains 14 residues. V dropped 6 bases and J dropped 4 bases, with 15 bases sitting between them. Original methodology: Estimation of nucleated cell counts relied on the amplification of reference gene primers. Assay used: immunoSEQ multiplex PCR; TCRdb lists only in-frame clones, some missing. The V and J calls and clone size are taken from that table; D and trimming were inferred from the DNA. This table has 350,000 to 550,000 clones, around 91% appearing once. Individuals drawn from about two dozen US areas were roughly 18 to 100 years old. Grouping used clinical history reported by participants in a survey and questionnaire. Recovered status applied to Cohort 3 donors who had two consecutive negative PCRs. It also applied to those with clearance or with symptom resolution.

The receptor was isolated from a man aged 30 to 45 who had recovered from COVID-19. The chain carries TRBV10-1 and TRBJ1-1, with TRBD1 as a possible D gene (6 bases). Material: PBMCs or T cells enriched from blood (not recorded which). The CDR3 DNA reads as TGCGCCAGCAGCCAAGGACGGACAGTCACTGAAGCTTTCTTT. It yields the protein CASSQGRTVTEAFF.